This TCR beta chain originates from a study of blood T cells in healthy people across ages. Notes on the study in general: The study could not conclusively compare naive and antigen-experienced cells, given its unsorted PBMCs. Among T cells, TCR beta diversity per million cells dropped roughly linearly as age rose.

Germline CDR1 reads SNHLY; CDR2 reads FYNNEI. V lost 6 bases, J lost 5 bases, and 14 bases lay in between. This CDR3 is built from 14 residues. Through a sample-barcoded 5' primer and a J-beta primer mix, a second PCR was run for roughly 6 to 12 cycles. A template-switch adaptor with 12 random nucleotides tagged each cDNA molecule. Via MiXCR, TCRdb re-called the 5' RACE reads, giving one row per CDR3 protein. The sample has approximately 850,000 distinct CDR3 sequences; around 42% are singletons. With regard to this clonotype: The antigen remains unidentified.

The chain combines TRBV2 with TRBJ2-1; TRBD1 is a possible D gene (6 bases). What was sequenced was blood. The receptor was derived from a man aged 55-75 years in good health. This CDR3 is CASRRTVHDNEQFF. CDR3 bases: TGTGCCAGCAGAAGGACAGTCCATGACAATGAGCAGTTCTTC.